This TCR beta chain was retrieved from a study of esophageal squamous cell carcinoma under preoperative chemotherapy. Findings of the study overall: Peripheral T cells migrating into the tumor appeared to partly supply post-treatment tumor-infiltrating lymphocytes.

About this clonotype: What it recognizes is unknown. A junction end diverges from the germline sequence, so it may reflect a read error.

MiXCR was run by TCRdb on the PCR reads, yielding one entry per CDR3 protein. The table records around 30,000 distinct CDR3 sequences, 52% of them present only once. The CDR3 length is 15 residues. Noted time point: after preoperative PTX-NDP chemotherapy. V is TRBV12-3 or TRBV12-4 and J is TRBJ2-5, with D tentatively TRBD2 (7 bases). The specimen was obtained from a patient given preoperative chemotherapy. The sequence was collected from a human donor with esophageal squamous cell carcinoma. The donor label of this sample is uncertain. Here the CDR3 reads CAGGWGGRDPDTQYF. DNA for the CDR3: TGTGCCGGGGGGTGGGGGGGCAGGGACCCAGATACCCAGTACTTT.